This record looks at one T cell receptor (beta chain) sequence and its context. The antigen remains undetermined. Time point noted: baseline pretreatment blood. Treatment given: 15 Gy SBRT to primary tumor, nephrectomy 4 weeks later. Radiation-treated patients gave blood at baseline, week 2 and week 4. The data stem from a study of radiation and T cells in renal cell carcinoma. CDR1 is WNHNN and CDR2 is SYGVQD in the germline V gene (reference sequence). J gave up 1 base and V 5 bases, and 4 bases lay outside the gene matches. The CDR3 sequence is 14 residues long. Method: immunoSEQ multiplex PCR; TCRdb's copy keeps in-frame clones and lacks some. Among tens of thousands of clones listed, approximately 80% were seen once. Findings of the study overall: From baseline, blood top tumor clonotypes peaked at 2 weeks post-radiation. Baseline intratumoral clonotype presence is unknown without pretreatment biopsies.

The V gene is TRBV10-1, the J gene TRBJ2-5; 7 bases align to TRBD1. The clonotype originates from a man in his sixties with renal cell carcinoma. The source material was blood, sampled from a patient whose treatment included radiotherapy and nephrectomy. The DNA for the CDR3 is TGCGCCAGCAGTAACCGGGACAGCCAAGAGACCCAGTACTTC. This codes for CASSNRDSQETQYF.